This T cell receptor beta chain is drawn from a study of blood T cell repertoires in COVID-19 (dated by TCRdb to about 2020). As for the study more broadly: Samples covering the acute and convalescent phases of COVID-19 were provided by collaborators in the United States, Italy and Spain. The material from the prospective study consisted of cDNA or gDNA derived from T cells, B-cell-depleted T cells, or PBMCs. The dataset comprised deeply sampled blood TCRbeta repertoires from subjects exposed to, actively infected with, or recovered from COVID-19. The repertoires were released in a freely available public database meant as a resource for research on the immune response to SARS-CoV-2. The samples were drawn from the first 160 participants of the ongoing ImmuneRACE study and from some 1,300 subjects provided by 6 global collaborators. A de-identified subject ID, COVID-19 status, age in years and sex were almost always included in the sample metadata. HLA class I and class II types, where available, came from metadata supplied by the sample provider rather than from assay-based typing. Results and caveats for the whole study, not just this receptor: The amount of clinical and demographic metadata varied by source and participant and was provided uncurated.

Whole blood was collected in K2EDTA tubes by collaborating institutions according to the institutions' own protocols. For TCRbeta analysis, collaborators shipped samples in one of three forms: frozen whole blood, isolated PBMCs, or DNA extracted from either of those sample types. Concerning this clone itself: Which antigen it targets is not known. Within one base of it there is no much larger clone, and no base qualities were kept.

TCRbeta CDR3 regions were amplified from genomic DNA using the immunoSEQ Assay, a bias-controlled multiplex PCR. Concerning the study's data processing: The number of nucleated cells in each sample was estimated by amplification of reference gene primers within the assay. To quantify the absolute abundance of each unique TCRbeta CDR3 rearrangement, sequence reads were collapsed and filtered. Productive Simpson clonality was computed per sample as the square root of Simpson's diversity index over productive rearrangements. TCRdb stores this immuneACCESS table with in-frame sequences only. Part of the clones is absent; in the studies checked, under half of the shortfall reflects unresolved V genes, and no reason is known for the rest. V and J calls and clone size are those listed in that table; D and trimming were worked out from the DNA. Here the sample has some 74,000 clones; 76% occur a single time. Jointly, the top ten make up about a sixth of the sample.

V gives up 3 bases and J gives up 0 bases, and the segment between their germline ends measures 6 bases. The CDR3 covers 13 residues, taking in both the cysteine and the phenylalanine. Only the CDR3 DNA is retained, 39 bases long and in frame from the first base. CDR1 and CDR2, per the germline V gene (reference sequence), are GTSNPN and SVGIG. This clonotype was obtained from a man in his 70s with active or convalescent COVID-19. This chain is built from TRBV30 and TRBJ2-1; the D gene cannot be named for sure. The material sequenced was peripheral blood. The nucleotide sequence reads TGTGCCTGGAGGCTCAGCTCCTACAATGAGCAGTTCTTC. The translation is CAWRLSSYNEQFF.